This TCR beta chain was sequenced in a study of cytomegalovirus exposure and HLA in healthy donors. General study findings and limits: It was reportedly the case that the classifier diagnosed cytomegalovirus status with high specificity and sensitivity. The authors excluded some V segments, including TRBV6-2 and TRBV6-3, as indistinguishable.

The germline gives CDR1 MNHNS, CDR2 SASEGT. V lost 2 bases and J lost 2, with 9 bases in between. This CDR3 is 14 amino acids long. 13 Jbeta primers and 60 Vbeta primers were used for the PCR. Original methodology: Roughly 10 million shared chains were among around 78 million unique TCR beta chains counted in a later analysis. The assay was immunoSEQ multiplex PCR, and TCRdb's table has in-frame clones only and misses some. From that table come the V and J calls and clone size; the DNA was used to work out D and trimming. The sample holds under 100,000 clones, 62% seen once. This clone has more than one count but fewer than ten. Its matching antigen is unknown.

This clonotype was sampled from a woman aged 25 to 45 in good health and CMV-seropositive. Sequenced input: PBMCs. The chain employs TRBV6-1 and TRBJ1-1; D is undetermined. This CDR3 is CASSEPAGNTEAFF. The CDR3 bases are TGTGCCAGCAGTGAACCGGCGGGCAACACTGAAGCTTTCTTT.